One sample yielded the 20 T cell receptor beta chains listed below, sequenced in a study of shared clonotypes between healthy human individuals. CD45RO-negative, CCR7-selected cells formed the naive CD8 fraction, which excluded terminally differentiated effector memory CD45RA+ cells. Repertoires were generated with immunoSEQ multiplex PCR, while TCRdb's copy carries only in-frame clones and drops some. The table includes around 600,000 clones, 85% to 95% detected once. The sequenced sample consisted of naive CD8+ T cells sorted from blood. These receptors were taken from a woman under 40 in good health.

As to this clone: Other DNA sequences of this sample code for an identical CDR3. V usage is TRBV19 and J usage is TRBJ1-1; D might be TRBD1 (5 bases). V lost 3 bases and J lost 4, with 9 bases in between. Germline V gives CDR1 LNHDA, CDR2 SQIVND (reference sequence). This CDR3 spans 13 amino acids. Here the CDR3 DNA reads TGTGCCAGTAGTATCGGCGGGGGCACTGAAGCTTTCTTT. Its protein is CASSIGGGTEAFF.

CDR3: CASSLGTSGSTYEQYF. As DNA, the CDR3 is TGCGCCAGCAGCTTAGGGACTAGCGGTTCTACCTACGAGCAGTACTTC. This chain connects TRBV5-1 to TRBJ2-7, with 11 bases matching TRBD2. The CDR3 is 16 amino acids. The V gene's germline CDR1 is SGHRS and CDR2 YFSETQ. J was trimmed by 2 bases and V by 2 bases; bases with no gene match: 6.

The rearrangement joins TRBV7-2 to TRBJ1-1; D unclear. V dropped 1 base and J dropped 1 base, with 10 bases sitting between them. Germline V CDR1 and CDR2: SGHTA, FQGNSA. The CDR3 is 15 amino acids. The CDR3 nucleotides read TGTGCCAGCAGCTTAGAAAGGTACAAGAACACTGAAGCTTTCTTT. This sequence encodes CASSLERYKNTEAFF.

This rearrangement joins TRBV4-1 to TRBJ2-7, with 8 bases lining up with TRBD2. CDR1 MGHRA and CDR2 YSYEKL come from the germline V gene. Trimming took 4 bases from V and 7 from J; bases not matched to a gene: 15. The CDR3 covers 16 residues. DNA of the CDR3: TGCGCCAGCAGCCTCGGCGCGGGGGGCGGGAGTGGGGAGCAGTACTTC. Its translation: CASSLGAGGGSGEQYF.

The genes are TRBV4-1 and TRBJ2-5; TRBD2 matches 16 bases. CDR1 is MGHRA, CDR2 YSYEKL, per germline. With 3 bases clipped from V and 11 bases from J, the junction kept 12 bases outside the gene matches. There are 17 residues in the CDR3. In DNA form, the CDR3 reads TGCGCCAGCAGCCATCCGGGACTAGCGGGAGGGCGTCTAGAGCAGTACTTC. Residues: CASSHPGLAGGRLEQYF.

The chain carries TRBV11-2 and TRBJ2-5, with TRBD1 as a possible D gene (6 bases). From germline, CDR1 is SGHAT and CDR2 FQNNGV. This CDR3 has 16 residues. With 5 bases removed from V and 1 base from J, the gap between germline ends came to 17 bases. The CDR3 reads CASSPPAQGLQETQYF. Here the CDR3 DNA reads TGTGCCAGCAGCCCCCCCGCACAGGGTCTCCAAGAGACCCAGTACTTC.

This clone was counted a single time. V usage is TRBV5-4 and J usage is TRBJ2-7; TRBD2 agrees at 7 bases. This CDR3 contains 14 residues. Germline V gives CDR1 SGHNT, CDR2 YYREEE (reference sequence). The J segment lost 3 bases and the V segment lost 4 bases, leaving 7 bases of the junction unmatched. CDR3 nucleotide sequence: TGTGCCAGCAGCCAATTGTCTAGCGGCTACGAGCAGTACTTC. Its protein product is CASSQLSSGYEQYF.

The chain uses TRBV27 and TRBJ2-6, with D perhaps matching TRBD2 (5 bases). This CDR3 spans 16 amino acids. Germline CDR1 MNHEY, CDR2 SMNVEV (reference sequence). V was clipped by 6 bases and J by 4 bases, with 16 bases between them. CDR3 bases: TGTGCCAGCAGCCCACGAGGGAGATCCGGGGCCAACGTCCTGACTTTC. Protein product: CASSPRGRSGANVLTF. Looking up the rest from reference TRBV27 and TRBJ2-6 gives the full variable domain: EAQVTQNPRYLITVTGKKLTVTCSQNMNHEYMSWYRQDPGLGLRQIYYSMNVEVTDKGDVPEGYKVSRKEKRNFPLILESPSPNQTSLYFCASSPRGRSGANVLTFGAGSRLTVL.

This chain links TRBV6-5 with TRBJ1-1; D unresolved. Deletions cut 4 bases from V and 7 bases from J, with 7 bases between. Germline V gives CDR1 MNHEY, CDR2 SVGAGI. CDR3 length equals 11 residues. The CDR3 sequence: CASSFNSEAFF. CDR3 sequence (DNA): TGTGCCAGCAGTTTCAATAGTGAAGCTTTCTTT.

The table lists this clone with a count of one. The DNA of the CDR3 is TGCAGCGAGAGATTAGCGGACCACAATGAGCAGTTCTTC. Encoded protein: CSERLADHNEQFF. The chain combines TRBV29-1 with TRBJ2-1; D perhaps matches TRBD2 (6 bases). The V gene lost 7 bases and the J gene lost 5 bases, with 15 bases spanning the gap. The CDR3 totals 13 residues. The germline V gene has CDR1 SQVTM and CDR2 ANQGSEA.

The chain uses TRBV9 and TRBJ2-5; the D call may be TRBD1 or TRBD2 (5 bases each). Germline lookup yields CDR1 SGDLS and CDR2 YYNGEE. The V gene lost 3 bases and the J gene lost 1 base, with 10 bases spanning the gap. The CDR3 is 14 residues long. The CDR3 reads CASSAGTFQETQYF. The DNA for the CDR3 is TGTGCCAGCAGCGCCGGGACCTTCCAAGAGACCCAGTACTTC.

The CDR3 here is CASSRGLAVYEQYF. CDR3 nucleotides: TGTGCCAGCAGCCGGGGACTAGCGGTCTACGAGCAGTACTTC. The rearrangement joins TRBV5-6 to TRBJ2-7; 11 bases match TRBD2. V was clipped by 4 bases and J by 3 bases; unmatched bases: 3. The CDR3 loop spans 14 amino acids. Germline V CDR1 and CDR2: SGHDT, YYEEEE.

The J gene is TRBJ2-1, the V gene TRBV27; D is possibly TRBD1 (6 bases). V was cut by 6 bases and J by 10 bases, with 13 bases left in between. CDR1 and CDR2 from the germline V gene are MNHEY and SMNVEV (reference sequence). The CDR3 contains 12 residues. For the CDR3, the DNA is TGTGCCAGCAGCTATATCGGACAGGAGCAGTTCTTC. Its translation is CASSYIGQEQFF.

DNA of the CDR3: TGTGCCAGCAGCTTAGGGGTCGGGCGGACCAACATTCAGTACTTC. Its protein is CASSLGVGRTNIQYF. The gene calls are TRBV7-9 and TRBJ2-4, with no clear D. CDR1 and CDR2 from the germline V gene are SEHNR and FQNEAQ (reference sequence). This CDR3 has 15 residues. Deletions cut 1 base from V and 7 bases from J, with 14 bases between.

The gene calls are TRBV9 and TRBJ2-5, with 9 bases lining up with TRBD2. The CDR3 covers 14 residues. The V gene's germline CDR1 is SGDLS and CDR2 YYNGEE. V lost 3 bases to trimming and J lost 5 bases; unmatched junction nucleotides: 5. CDR3 sequence (DNA): TGTGCCAGCAGCGCTAGCGGGATATGGGAGACCCAGTACTTC. Translated: CASSASGIWETQYF.

The sample holds one count of this clone. This chain links TRBV15 with TRBJ1-2, with D perhaps matching TRBD1 (5 bases). CDR3 size: 16 residues. CDR1 is LNHNV, CDR2 YYDKDF, per germline (reference sequence). V lost 0 bases and J lost 4, with 15 bases in between. CDR3 DNA sequence: TGTGCCACCAGCAGAGATTTGCAGGGAGGCCTCTATGGCTACACCTTC. Encoded protein: CATSRDLQGGLYGYTF.

This chain uses TRBV7-3 with TRBJ2-1; possibly TRBD1 or TRBD2 for D (5 bases each). The germline gives CDR1 SGHTA, CDR2 FQGTGA. CDR3 length equals 13 residues. V lost 4 bases and J lost 10, with 14 bases in between. The CDR3 here is CASSSPPGPEQFF. In nucleotides, the CDR3 is TGTGCCAGCAGCTCCCCTCCGGGACCCGAGCAGTTCTTC.

The rearrangement joins TRBV25-1 to TRBJ1-2; a possible D gene is TRBD1 (5 bases). Deletions cut 3 bases from V and 5 bases from J, with 13 bases between. Germline values: CDR1 MGHDK, CDR2 SYGVNS. CDR3 length equals 14 residues. The CDR3 DNA follows: TGTGCCAGCAGTGATCAGGGCCTACATTATGGCTACACCTTC. It yields the protein CASSDQGLHYGYTF.

V usage is TRBV27 and J usage is TRBJ1-6; a possible D gene is TRBD1 (5 bases). Germline assignment: CDR1 MNHEY and CDR2 SMNVEV (reference sequence). The CDR3 covers 17 residues. V lost 2 bases and J lost 10, with 21 bases in between. The CDR3 DNA reads TGTGCCAGCAGTTTAGGGTGGATTCGGGGACTTCGGTCACCCCTCCACTTT. This codes for CASSLGWIRGLRSPLHF.

The genes are TRBV4-2 and TRBJ2-5; possibly TRBD2 for D (6 bases). This CDR3 has 15 residues. V lost 4 bases to trimming and J lost 11 bases, with 23 bases between them. Germline CDR1 LGHNA, CDR2 YNFKEQ. The CDR3 nucleotides read TGTGCCAGCAGCCGAACCCTAGAGGGAGATCGGGAGCAGTACTTC. Its translation is CASSRTLEGDREQYF.